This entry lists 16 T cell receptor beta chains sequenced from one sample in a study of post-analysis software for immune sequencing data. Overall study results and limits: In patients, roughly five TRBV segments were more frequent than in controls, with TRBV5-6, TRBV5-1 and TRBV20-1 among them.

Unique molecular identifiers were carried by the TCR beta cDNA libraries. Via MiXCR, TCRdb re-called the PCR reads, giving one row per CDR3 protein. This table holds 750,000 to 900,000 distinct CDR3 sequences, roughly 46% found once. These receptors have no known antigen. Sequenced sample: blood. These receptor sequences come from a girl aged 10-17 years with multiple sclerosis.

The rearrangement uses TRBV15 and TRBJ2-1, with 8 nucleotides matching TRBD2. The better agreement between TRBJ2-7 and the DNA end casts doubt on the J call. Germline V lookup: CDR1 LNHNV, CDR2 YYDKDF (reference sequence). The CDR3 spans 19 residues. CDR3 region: CATSTLPLGAGVGYNEQYF. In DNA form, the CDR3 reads TGTGCCACCAGTACACTCCCCCTAGGAGCGGGAGTGGGTTACAATGAGCAGTACTTC.

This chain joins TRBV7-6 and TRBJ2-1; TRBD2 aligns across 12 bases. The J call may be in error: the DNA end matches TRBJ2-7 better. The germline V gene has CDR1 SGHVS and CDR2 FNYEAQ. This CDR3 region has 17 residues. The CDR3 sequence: CASSATSGSYSYNEQYF. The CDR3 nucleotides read TGTGCCAGCTCTGCGACTAGCGGGAGTTACTCCTACAATGAGCAGTACTTC.

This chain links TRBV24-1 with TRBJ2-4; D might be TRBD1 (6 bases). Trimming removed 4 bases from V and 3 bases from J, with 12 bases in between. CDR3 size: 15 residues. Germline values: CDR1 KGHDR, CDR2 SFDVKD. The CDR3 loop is CATSDHGQYKNIQYF. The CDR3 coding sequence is TGTGCCACCAGTGACCATGGACAGTACAAAAACATTCAGTACTTC.

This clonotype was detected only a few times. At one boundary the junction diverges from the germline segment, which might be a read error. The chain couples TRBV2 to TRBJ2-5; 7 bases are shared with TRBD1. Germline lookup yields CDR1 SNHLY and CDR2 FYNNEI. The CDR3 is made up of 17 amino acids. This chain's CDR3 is CASGESAWDSQETAQYF. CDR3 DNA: TGTGCCAGCGGTGAAAGTGCATGGGACAGTCAAGAGACGGCCCAGTACTTC. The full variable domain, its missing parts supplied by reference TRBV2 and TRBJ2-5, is EPEVTQTPSHQVTQMGQEVILRCVPISNHLYFYWYRQILGQKVEFLVSFYNNEISEKSEIFDDQFSVERPDGSNFTLKIRSTKLEDSAMYFCASGESAWDSQETAQYFGPGTRLLVL.

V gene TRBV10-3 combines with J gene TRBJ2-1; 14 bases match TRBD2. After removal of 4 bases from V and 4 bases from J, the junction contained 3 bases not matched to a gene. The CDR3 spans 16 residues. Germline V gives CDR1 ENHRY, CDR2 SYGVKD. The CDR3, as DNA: TGTGCCATCAGTGCGGGACTAGCGGGAGAGTACAATGAGCAGTTCTTC. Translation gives CAISAGLAGEYNEQFF.

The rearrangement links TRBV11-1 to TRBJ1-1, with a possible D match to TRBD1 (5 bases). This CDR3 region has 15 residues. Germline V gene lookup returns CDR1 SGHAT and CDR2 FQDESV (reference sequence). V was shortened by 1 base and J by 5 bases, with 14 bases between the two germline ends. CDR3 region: CASSLEAGKGTEAFF. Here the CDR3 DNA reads TGTGCCAGCAGCTTAGAAGCCGGAAAGGGGACTGAAGCTTTCTTT.

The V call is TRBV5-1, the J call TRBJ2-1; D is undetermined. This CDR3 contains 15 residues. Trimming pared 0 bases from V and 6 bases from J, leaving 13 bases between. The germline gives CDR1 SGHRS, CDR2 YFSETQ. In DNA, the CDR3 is TGCGCCAGCAGCTTGGAGGGTATCTCCGGCAATGAGCAGTTCTTC. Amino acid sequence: CASSLEGISGNEQFF.

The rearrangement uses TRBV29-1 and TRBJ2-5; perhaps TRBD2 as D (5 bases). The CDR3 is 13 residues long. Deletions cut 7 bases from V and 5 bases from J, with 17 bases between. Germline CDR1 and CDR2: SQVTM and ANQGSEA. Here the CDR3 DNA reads TGCAGCGCTCGGCGGGCGACCCTTGAGACCCAGTACTTC. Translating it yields CSARRATLETQYF.

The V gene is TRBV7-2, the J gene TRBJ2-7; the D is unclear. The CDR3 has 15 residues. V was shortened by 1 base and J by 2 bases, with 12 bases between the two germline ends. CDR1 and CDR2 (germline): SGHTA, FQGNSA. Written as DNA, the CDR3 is TGTGCCAGCAGCTTAGGGCGTATATTGACCTACGAGCAGTACTTC. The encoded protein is CASSLGRILTYEQYF.

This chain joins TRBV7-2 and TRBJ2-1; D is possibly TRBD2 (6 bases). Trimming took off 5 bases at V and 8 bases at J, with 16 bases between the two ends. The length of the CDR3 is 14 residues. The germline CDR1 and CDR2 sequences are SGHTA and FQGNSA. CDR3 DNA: TGTGCCAGCAGCAAAGACCGGGGGTCGTATGAGCAGTTCTTC. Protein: CASSKDRGSYEQFF.

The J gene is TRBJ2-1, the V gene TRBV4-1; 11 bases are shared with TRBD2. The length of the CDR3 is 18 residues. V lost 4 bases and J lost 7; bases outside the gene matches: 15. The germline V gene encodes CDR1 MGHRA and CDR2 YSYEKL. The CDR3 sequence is CASSLTELAGGSGNEQFF. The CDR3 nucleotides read TGCGCCAGCAGCCTTACCGAGCTAGCGGGAGGATCGGGGAATGAGCAGTTCTTC.

CDR3 amino acids: CASSQIRDREVNEQFF. For the CDR3, the DNA is TGCGCCAGCAGCCAAATTCGGGACAGAGAAGTTAATGAGCAGTTCTTC. This sequence joins TRBV4-3 and TRBJ2-1; 7 bases fit TRBD1. The CDR3 sequence is 16 residues long. V was pared by 2 bases and J by 7 bases, with 11 bases of the junction left unmatched. Looked up from germline, CDR1 is LGHNA and CDR2 is YSLEER.

As DNA, the CDR3 is TGTGCCAGTAGTATAGTAGCGTTATACAATGAGCAGTTCTTC. Translation: CASSIVALYNEQFF. This sequence joins TRBV19 and TRBJ2-1, with a weak D call TRBD2 (5 bases). Trimming shortened V by 1 base and J by 4 bases, and 8 bases separated the two germline ends. This CDR3 spans 14 amino acids. CDR1 and CDR2 from the germline V gene are LNHDA and SQIVND (reference sequence).

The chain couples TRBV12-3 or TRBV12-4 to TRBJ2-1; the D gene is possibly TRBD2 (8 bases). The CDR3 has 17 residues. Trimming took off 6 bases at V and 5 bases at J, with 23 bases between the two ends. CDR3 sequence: CASRIQFSGTAHNEQFF. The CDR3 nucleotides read TGTGCCAGCAGAATTCAATTTAGCGGGACAGCCCACAATGAGCAGTTCTTC.

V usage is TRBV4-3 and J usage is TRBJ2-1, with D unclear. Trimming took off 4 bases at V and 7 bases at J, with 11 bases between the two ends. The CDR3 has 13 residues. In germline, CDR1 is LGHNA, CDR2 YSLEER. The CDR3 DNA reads TGCGCCAGCAGCCGGAACTATAGAAATGAGCAGTTCTTC. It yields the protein CASSRNYRNEQFF.

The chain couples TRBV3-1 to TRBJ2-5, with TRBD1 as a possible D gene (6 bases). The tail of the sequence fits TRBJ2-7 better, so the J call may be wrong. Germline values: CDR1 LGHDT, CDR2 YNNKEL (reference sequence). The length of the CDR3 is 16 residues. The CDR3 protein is CASSQGSVGAPAEQYF. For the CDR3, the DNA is TGTGCCAGCAGCCAAGGAAGTGTGGGGGCTCCCGCCGAGCAGTACTTC.